This is a list of T cell receptor beta chains from one sample in a study of OX40 agonist ivuxolimab in advanced cancers. Repertoires were generated with immunoSEQ multiplex PCR, while TCRdb's copy carries only in-frame clones and drops some. This table has 75,000 to 95,000 clones, about 87% appearing once. The sample consisted of CD4+ or CD8+ T cells sorted from blood, taken in a trial of the OX40 agonist ivuxolimab. These receptors all stem from an adult with an advanced solid tumor such as melanoma, head and neck, liver or kidney cancer. The CDR3 runs from the conserved cysteine through the conserved F or W. Fields, in order: V gene, D gene, J gene, clone size, CDR3 length, CDR3 protein, CDR3 DNA. A D gene is named only where the DNA matches it firmly. Size is stated for part of the rows, as once, few or many counts, or as a class when the clone is expanded.

V: TRBV7-3; D: .; J: TRBJ2-1; size: .; length: 16; CDR3: CASSLFSGGGGNEQFF; DNA: TGTGCCAGCAGCTTATTCTCAGGGGGAGGTGGGAATGAGCAGTTCTTC
V: TRBV5-1; D: .; J: TRBJ2-1; size: .; length: 14; CDR3: CASSGRQAYNEQFF; DNA: TGCGCCAGCAGCGGCCGACAGGCGTACAATGAGCAGTTCTTC
V: TRBV6-5; D: TRBD2; J: TRBJ2-7; size: .; length: 15; CDR3: CASSYVAGVLGEQYF; DNA: TGTGCCAGCAGTTACGTTGCGGGAGTATTGGGCGAGCAGTACTTC
V: TRBV6-1; D: .; J: TRBJ1-5; size: .; length: 14; CDR3: CASSEGGGDQPQHF; DNA: TGTGCCAGCAGTGAGGGGGGTGGCGATCAGCCCCAGCATTTT
V: TRBV6-5; D: .; J: TRBJ1-2; size: .; length: 14; CDR3: CASRLRGANYGYTF; DNA: TGTGCCAGCAGGCTCCGGGGGGCTAACTATGGCTACACCTTC
V: TRBV29-1; D: TRBD2; J: TRBJ2-7; size: .; length: 13; CDR3: CSVSPGLAYEQYF; DNA: TGCAGCGTTTCACCGGGACTAGCCTACGAGCAGTACTTC
V: TRBV5-6; D: TRBD1; J: TRBJ2-7; size: .; length: 16; CDR3: CASSLPGGVSSYEQYF; DNA: TGTGCCAGCAGCTTGCCAGGGGGTGTGAGCTCCTACGAGCAGTACTTC
V: TRBV11-2; D: TRBD2; J: TRBJ2-3; size: .; length: 19; CDR3: CASSPRGVGGSAGTDTQYF; DNA: TGTGCCAGCAGCCCCCGGGGTGTGGGCGGGAGCGCCGGCACAGATACGCAGTATTTT
V: TRBV5-1; D: TRBD2; J: TRBJ2-1; size: .; length: 17; CDR3: CASSLGGGLADNNEQFF; DNA: TGCGCCAGCAGCTTGGGTGGGGGACTAGCGGACAACAATGAGCAGTTCTTC
V: TRBV4-1; D: .; J: TRBJ2-1; size: once; length: 12; CDR3: CASSTDYNEQFF; DNA: TGCGCCAGCAGCACTGATTACAATGAGCAGTTCTTC
V: TRBV7-2; D: TRBD2; J: TRBJ2-1; size: .; length: 15; CDR3: CASALRDYAYNEQFF; DNA: TGTGCCAGCGCCCTCCGGGACTACGCCTACAATGAGCAGTTCTTC
V: TRBV6-5; D: .; J: TRBJ1-1; size: .; length: 12; CDR3: CASRAGGTEAFF; DNA: TGTGCCAGCAGGGCGGGAGGGACTGAAGCTTTCTTT
V: TRBV30; D: .; J: TRBJ1-5; size: .; length: 14; CDR3: CAWSGEGMNQPQHF; DNA: TGTGCCTGGAGCGGGGAAGGGATGAATCAGCCCCAGCATTTT
V: TRBV6-5; D: .; J: TRBJ1-2; size: .; length: 14; CDR3: CASQRPGTVEGYTF; DNA: TGTGCCAGCCAACGACCTGGGACGGTAGAGGGCTACACCTTC
V: TRBV10-1; D: TRBD1; J: TRBJ2-1; size: .; length: 14; CDR3: CASSESGTANEQFF; DNA: TGCGCCAGCAGTGAGTCGGGGACAGCCAATGAGCAGTTCTTC
V: TRBV7-9; D: TRBD1; J: TRBJ2-7; size: .; length: 15; CDR3: CASSTFDRASYEQYF; DNA: TGTGCCAGCAGCACCTTTGACAGGGCTTCCTACGAGCAGTACTTC
V: TRBV28; D: .; J: TRBJ1-2; size: .; length: 12; CDR3: CASSLGYYGYTF; DNA: TGTGCCAGCAGTTTAGGATACTATGGCTACACCTTC
V: TRBV9; D: .; J: TRBJ2-1; size: .; length: 14; CDR3: CASSVSDSYNEQFF; DNA: TGTGCCAGCAGCGTTTCGGACAGCTACAATGAGCAGTTCTTC
V: TRBV18; D: .; J: TRBJ1-5; size: .; length: 15; CDR3: CASSPGNKGGQPQHF; DNA: TGTGCCAGCTCACCTGGGAATAAGGGTGGGCAGCCCCAGCATTTT
V: TRBV6-4; D: .; J: TRBJ1-2; size: .; length: 13; CDR3: CASSPIHGYGYTF; DNA: TGTGCCAGCAGTCCGATTCATGGGTATGGCTACACCTTC
V: TRBV28; D: .; J: TRBJ2-7; size: .; length: 14; CDR3: CASSLGGSPYEQYF; DNA: TGTGCCAGCAGTCTTGGGGGGTCACCCTACGAGCAGTACTTC
V: TRBV5-1; D: .; J: TRBJ1-1; size: once; length: 16; CDR3: CASSYLGPRQNTEAFF; DNA: TGCGCCAGCAGCTATTTGGGCCCCCGACAGAACACTGAAGCTTTCTTT
V: TRBV6-6; D: .; J: TRBJ2-7; size: .; length: 11; CDR3: CASREDYEQYF; DNA: TGTGCCAGCAGGGAAGACTACGAGCAGTACTTC
V: TRBV6-5; D: .; J: TRBJ2-2; size: .; length: 13; CDR3: CASSLARSGELFF; DNA: TGTGCCAGCAGCCTCGCCCGTTCGGGGGAGCTGTTTTTT
V: TRBV7-6; D: .; J: TRBJ2-6; size: .; length: 17; CDR3: CASSLASIRSGANVLTF; DNA: TGTGCCAGCAGCTTAGCGTCGATCCGCTCTGGGGCCAACGTCCTGACTTTC
V: TRBV11-2; D: .; J: TRBJ1-4; size: .; length: 15; CDR3: CASSLAPGGNEKLFF; DNA: TGTGCCAGCAGCTTAGCCCCGGGTGGGAATGAAAAACTGTTTTTT
V: TRBV27; D: TRBD1; J: TRBJ1-2; size: .; length: 14; CDR3: CASSFGDRPGGYTF; DNA: TGTGCCAGCAGTTTTGGGGACAGACCGGGGGGCTACACCTTC
V: TRBV6-1; D: TRBD1; J: TRBJ2-7; size: .; length: 13; CDR3: CASNLDRGHEQYF; DNA: TGTGCCAGTAACCTGGACAGGGGCCACGAGCAGTACTTC
V: TRBV7-9; D: TRBD1; J: TRBJ2-7; size: .; length: 13; CDR3: CASNLEGADEQYF; DNA: TGTGCCAGCAATCTCGAGGGGGCCGACGAGCAGTACTTC
V: TRBV30; D: .; J: TRBJ1-1; size: .; length: 14; CDR3: CAWTAGTVGTEAFF; DNA: TGTGCCTGGACGGCAGGGACGGTAGGCACTGAAGCTTTCTTT
V: TRBV13; D: .; J: TRBJ1-1; size: .; length: 14; CDR3: CASSLFGQNTEAFF; DNA: TGTGCCAGCAGCTTGTTCGGACAAAACACTGAAGCTTTCTTT
V: TRBV4-2; D: .; J: TRBJ2-3; size: .; length: 16; CDR3: CASSQEGGGLADTQYF; DNA: TGTGCCAGCAGCCAAGAGGGAGGGGGTTTGGCAGATACGCAGTATTTT
V: TRBV27; D: TRBD1; J: TRBJ1-5; size: .; length: 15; CDR3: CAIGHRGPVYQPQHF; DNA: TGTGCGATAGGGCACAGGGGTCCCGTATATCAGCCCCAGCATTTT
V: TRBV10-3; D: .; J: TRBJ1-2; size: few; length: 13; CDR3: CAISVEGPYGYTF; DNA: TGTGCCATCAGTGTGGAGGGTCCCTATGGCTACACCTTC
V: TRBV7-9; D: TRBD2; J: TRBJ2-5; size: .; length: 17; CDR3: CASSPRIGLAEGETQYF; DNA: TGTGCCAGCAGCCCCCGAATTGGACTAGCGGAAGGAGAGACCCAGTACTTC
V: TRBV9; D: TRBD2; J: TRBJ2-5; size: .; length: 18; CDR3: CASSVEGLAGSGQETQYF; DNA: TGTGCCAGCAGCGTAGAGGGACTAGCGGGAAGTGGGCAAGAGACCCAGTACTTC
V: TRBV30; D: TRBD1; J: TRBJ2-7; size: .; length: 13; CDR3: CAWSAGTGAEQYF; DNA: TGTGCCTGGAGCGCCGGGACAGGGGCCGAGCAGTACTTC
V: TRBV7-9; D: .; J: TRBJ2-1; size: .; length: 13; CDR3: CASSLLEANEQFF; DNA: TGTGCCAGCAGCCTCTTAGAGGCCAATGAGCAGTTCTTC
V: TRBV27; D: .; J: TRBJ2-7; size: once; length: 15; CDR3: CASSMGLPTIYEQYF; DNA: TGTGCCAGCAGCATGGGACTCCCGACCATCTACGAGCAGTACTTC
V: TRBV29-1; D: .; J: TRBJ2-1; size: .; length: 15; CDR3: CSVEPTPSPNNEQFF; DNA: TGCAGCGTTGAGCCCACCCCGTCTCCTAACAATGAGCAGTTCTTC
V: TRBV18; D: .; J: TRBJ2-2; size: .; length: 12; CDR3: CATPAVTGELFF; DNA: TGTGCCACCCCGGCGGTCACCGGGGAGCTGTTTTTT
V: TRBV5-1; D: .; J: TRBJ1-4; size: .; length: 14; CDR3: CASSLLGAGEKLFF; DNA: TGCGCCAGCAGCTTGTTGGGCGCCGGGGAAAAACTGTTTTTT
V: TRBV6-1; D: .; J: TRBJ2-5; size: .; length: 14; CDR3: CASSDNSGEETQYF; DNA: TGTGCCAGCAGTGATAATAGCGGTGAAGAGACCCAGTACTTC
V: TRBV7-9; D: .; J: TRBJ2-1; size: many; length: 15; CDR3: CASSLAGTAGNEQFF; DNA: TGTGCCAGCAGCTTGGCAGGGACTGCCGGCAATGAGCAGTTCTTC
V: TRBV6-5; D: TRBD2; J: TRBJ2-7; size: .; length: 13; CDR3: CATSGTSGYEQYF; DNA: TGTGCCACCTCCGGGACTAGCGGCTACGAGCAGTACTTC
V: TRBV7-3; D: .; J: TRBJ2-7; size: .; length: 14; CDR3: CASSPGAGVGEQYF; DNA: TGTGCCAGCAGCCCAGGGGCGGGAGTGGGTGAGCAGTACTTC
V: TRBV5-1; D: .; J: TRBJ2-7; size: .; length: 13; CDR3: CASSLAGHGEQYF; DNA: TGCGCCAGCAGCTTGGCGGGACATGGGGAGCAGTACTTC
V: TRBV19; D: .; J: TRBJ2-3; size: .; length: 11; CDR3: CATSSTDTQYF; DNA: TGTGCCACCTCTAGCACAGATACGCAGTATTTT
V: TRBV9; D: .; J: TRBJ1-1; size: .; length: 13; CDR3: CASSQGGDTEAFF; DNA: TGTGCCAGCAGCCAAGGGGGTGACACTGAAGCTTTCTTT
V: TRBV2; D: TRBD2; J: TRBJ2-5; size: .; length: 18; CDR3: CASSGFWAEREYQETQYF; DNA: TGTGCCAGCAGTGGATTTTGGGCCGAGCGGGAGTACCAAGAGACCCAGTACTTC
V: TRBV7-9; D: .; J: TRBJ2-1; size: once; length: 19; CDR3: CASSSQTRGVAWAWDEQFF; DNA: TGTGCCAGCAGCTCCCAAACCAGGGGCGTGGCCTGGGCCTGGGATGAGCAGTTCTTC
V: TRBV7-8; D: TRBD2; J: TRBJ2-7; size: .; length: 15; CDR3: CASSSQGLAGYEQYF; DNA: TGTGCCAGCAGCTCGCAAGGACTAGCGGGCTACGAGCAGTACTTC
V: TRBV9; D: .; J: TRBJ2-2; size: .; length: 14; CDR3: CASSLAGNTGELFF; DNA: TGTGCCAGCAGCCTGGCGGGAAACACCGGGGAGCTGTTTTTT
V: TRBV19; D: TRBD2; J: TRBJ2-3; size: .; length: 18; CDR3: CASSRTQGLAGMGDTQYF; DNA: TGTGCCAGTAGTCGAACCCAGGGACTAGCAGGGATGGGGGATACGCAGTATTTT